This TCR beta chain stems from a study of tumor and adjacent non-tumor tissue in lung cancer. Remarks on this clonotype: Germline is not matched at one junction end, which may reflect a read error.

Three rounds of nested PCR, following a modified ARM-PCR protocol, produced the TCRbeta library. TCRdb processed the multiplex PCR reads anew with MiXCR; each CDR3 protein has one entry. Here the sample spans about 66,000 distinct CDR3 sequences, 73% being singletons. RNA was extracted from bulk tissue without any cell sorting. Germline CDR1 is ENHRY and CDR2 is SYGVKD. This CDR3 spans 20 amino acids. The sample taken for sequencing was lung tumor tissue. The chain couples TRBV10-3 to TRBJ2-6; TRBD2 matches at 10 bases. This clonotype originated in a man between 60 and 75 years old with non-small cell lung cancer. CDR3 sequence reads: CAINEHGTSGRDSGANILTF. The CDR3 nucleotides are TGTGCCATCAATGAACATGGGACCAGCGGGAGGGATTCTGGGGCCAACATCCTGACTTTC.